This passage covers 23 T cell receptor beta chains from one sample sequenced in a study of blood T cell repertoires in COVID-19. Using immunoSEQ multiplex PCR, the repertoire was profiled, and TCRdb retains in-frame clones only, with some absent. Of 150,000 to 200,000 clones in the sample, approximately 84% were seen once. Sequences were obtained from PBMCs or T cells enriched from blood (not recorded which). Receptor source: a human donor with acute COVID-19. The donor label of this sample is uncertain.

The V and J genes are TRBV7-6 and TRBJ2-7; TRBD1 matches at 7 bases. Germline loops: CDR1 SGHVS, CDR2 FNYEAQ. J lost 5 bases, V lost 5 bases, and 9 bases had no gene match. This CDR3 spans 14 amino acids. CDR3 in amino acids: CASSPGTVSHEQYF. The CDR3 DNA is TGTGCCAGCAGCCCCGGGACAGTTTCGCACGAGCAGTACTTC. Combining the CDR3 with reference TRBV7-6 and TRBJ2-7 gives the whole variable domain GAGVSQSPRYKVTKRGQDVALRCDPISGHVSLYWYRQALGQGPEFLTYFNYEAQQDKSGLPNDRFSAERPEGSISTLTIQRTEQRDSAMYRCASSPGTVSHEQYFGPGTRLTVT.

J is TRBJ1-6 and V is TRBV15; D possibly corresponds to TRBD1 (5 bases). Germline assignment: CDR1 LNHNV and CDR2 YYDKDF (reference sequence). The V and J ends lost 3 bases and 9 bases respectively, with 12 bases between them. The CDR3 runs to 14 residues. The CDR3, as DNA: TGTGCCACCAGCAGGGGCAGGGAGGGTTCACCCCTCCACTTT. Protein sequence: CATSRGREGSPLHF.

In this sample, this clone turned up once. The gene calls are TRBV30 and TRBJ1-1; 8 bases are shared with TRBD1. The length of the CDR3 is 15 residues. The germline CDR1 and CDR2 sequences are GTSNPN and SVGIG (reference sequence). V trimming: 5 bases; J trimming: 2 bases; junction bases outside the gene matches: 10. CDR3 in amino acids: CAWLPGAGGNTEAFF. Here the CDR3 DNA reads TGTGCCTGGTTACCTGGGGCAGGGGGCAACACTGAAGCTTTCTTT.

This chain joins TRBV12-3 or TRBV12-4 and TRBJ1-2; TRBD1 matches 10 bases. This CDR3 region has 13 residues. V lost 6 bases, J lost 8 bases, and 6 bases stayed unmatched. This chain's CDR3 is CASSPGTGDGYTF. CDR3 in DNA: TGTGCCAGCAGCCCGGGGACAGGGGACGGCTACACCTTC.

The chain recombines TRBV11-2 with TRBJ1-1; maybe TRBD1 (5 bases). Trimming left V 11 bases short and J 0 bases short, with 10 bases between. CDR1 SGHAT and CDR2 FQNNGV come from the germline V gene. The CDR3 spans 12 residues. The CDR3 loop is CACARVNTEAFF. Written as DNA, the CDR3 is TGTGCCTGTGCCAGGGTGAACACTGAAGCTTTCTTT. The entire variable domain, with the rest obtained from reference TRBV11-2 and TRBJ1-1, is as follows: EAGVAQSPRYKIIEKRQSVAFWCNPISGHATLYWYQQILGQGPKLLIQFQNNGVVDDSQLPKDRFSAERLKGVDSTLKIQPAKLEDSAVYLCACARVNTEAFFGQGTRLTVV.

This clone came up once. The chain links TRBV3-1 (or the pseudogene TRBV3-2) to TRBJ2-7, with D possibly matching TRBD2 (5 bases). The germline V and J ends were trimmed by 2 bases and 5 bases, with 10 bases remaining between them. This CDR3 spans 13 amino acids. Germline values: CDR1 LGHDT, CDR2 YNNKEL (reference sequence). The CDR3 DNA follows: TGTGCCAGCAGCCAATATAGCGAAAACGAGCAGTACTTC. It encodes CASSQYSENEQYF.

The chain joins TRBV5-5 to TRBJ2-7, with a weak D call TRBD1 (6 bases). Germline V gene sequence: CDR1 SGHKS, CDR2 YYEKEE (reference sequence). The germline V and J ends were trimmed by 0 bases and 4 bases, with 8 bases remaining between them. This CDR3 is built from 13 residues. CDR3 nucleotides: TGTGCCAGCAGCTTGGCTCAGGGGTACGAGCAGTACTTC. Its translation is CASSLAQGYEQYF.

The CDR3 DNA is TGCGCCAGCAGCACTGGACTAGCGGGGGGAGAGACCCAGTACTTC. Its protein is CASSTGLAGGETQYF. The J gene is TRBJ2-5, the V gene TRBV5-1; 14 nucleotides match TRBD2. Germline V gene lookup returns CDR1 SGHRS and CDR2 YFSETQ. Trimming at V came to 4 bases and at J to 4 bases, leaving 3 bases not matched to a gene. The CDR3 runs to 15 residues.

This chain joins TRBV12-5 and TRBJ1-1, with D tentatively TRBD1 (6 bases). Germline values: CDR1 LGHNT, CDR2 FRNRAP. There are 17 residues in the CDR3. Deletions cut 4 bases from V and 4 bases from J, with 22 bases between. CDR3 in DNA: TGTGCTAGTGGTTCGGCGACTCTACTCCAGGGGTTCACTGAAGCTTTCTTT. This sequence encodes CASGSATLLQGFTEAFF.

V and J are TRBV5-4 and TRBJ2-3; TRBD2 matches at 11 bases. The CDR3 has 18 amino acids. The ends lost 4 bases at V and 2 bases at J; junction bases unmatched: 12. Germline loops: CDR1 SGHNT, CDR2 YYREEE (reference sequence). Here the CDR3 DNA reads TGTGCCAGCAGCCCCCAGCTAGCGGGGGGCCTCCTCACAGATACGCAGTATTTT. This translates into CASSPQLAGGLLTDTQYF.

This clone has a handful of counts. The J gene is TRBJ1-3, the V gene TRBV13; 8 bases fit TRBD1. There are 15 residues in the CDR3. The germline CDR1 and CDR2 sequences are PRHDT and FYEKMQ (reference sequence). J was trimmed by 4 bases and V by 4 bases; bases with no gene match: 6. Written as DNA, the CDR3 is TGTGCCAGCAGCTCCCAGGGGGCTACGGGAAACACCATATATTTT. Residues: CASSSQGATGNTIYF.

This sequence joins TRBV15 and TRBJ2-3; TRBD2 matches 9 bases. This CDR3 is 17 amino acids long. Losses at the gene ends were 5 bases for V and 4 bases for J; bases not matched to a gene: 13. The germline V gene encodes CDR1 LNHNV and CDR2 YYDKDF (reference sequence). The CDR3 nucleotides read TGTGCCACCAGCCGACTATTGGGTAGCGGGGGCGCAGATACGCAGTATTTT. Its protein is CATSRLLGSGGADTQYF.

The chain employs TRBV5-1 and TRBJ2-3; TRBD2 agrees at 10 bases. Germline assignment: CDR1 SGHRS and CDR2 YFSETQ. The CDR3 loop spans 16 amino acids. V dropped 0 bases and J dropped 1; count of bases not matched to a gene: 2. The CDR3 region has the DNA TGCGCCAGCAGCTTGGGGGGGACTAGCGGCACAGATACGCAGTATTTT. Protein sequence: CASSLGGTSGTDTQYF.

The chain uses TRBV19 and TRBJ2-7; tentatively, D is TRBD2 (7 bases). CDR3 length: 14 amino acids. Trimming took 3 bases from V and 4 from J, leaving 13 bases between them. In germline, CDR1 is LNHDA, CDR2 SQIVND (reference sequence). The chain's CDR3 is CASSMRGGQYEQYF. DNA for the CDR3: TGTGCCAGTAGTATGAGGGGGGGCCAATACGAGCAGTACTTC.

This chain links TRBV9 with TRBJ2-5; 10 bases match TRBD2. CDR1 is SGDLS, CDR2 YYNGEE, per germline. The CDR3 consists of 15 residues. With V trimmed by 4 bases and J by 6 bases, 9 bases remained unmatched. The CDR3: CASSTGTSEVKTQYF. In DNA, the CDR3 is TGTGCCAGCAGCACTGGGACTAGCGAGGTGAAGACCCAGTACTTC.

J is TRBJ1-2 and V is TRBV30; D remains unclear. Germline CDR1 reads GTSNPN; CDR2 reads SVGIG (reference sequence). The CDR3 has 11 residues. V lost 3 bases, J lost 5 bases, and 7 bases lay in between. CDR3 nucleotides: TGTGCCTGGAGCGACTTATATGGCTACACCTTC. It specifies CAWSDLYGYTF. The full variable domain, its missing parts supplied by reference TRBV30 and TRBJ1-2, is SQTIHQWPATLVQPVGSPLSLECTVEGTSNPNLYWYRQAAGRGLQLLFYSVGIGQISSEVPQNLSASRPQDRQFILSSKKLLLSDSGFYLCAWSDLYGYTFGSGTRLTVV.

This clone showed up just once. V gene TRBV4-2 combines with J gene TRBJ1-2, with 7 bases aligning to TRBD1. V lost 4 bases to trimming and J lost 6 bases; unmatched junction nucleotides: 11. Germline values: CDR1 LGHNA, CDR2 YNFKEQ. The CDR3 extends over 15 amino acids. In DNA form, the CDR3 reads TGTGCCAGCAGCCCCACGACAGGGACGGGGGATGGCTACACCTTC. Translating it yields CASSPTTGTGDGYTF.

The chain couples TRBV7-3 to TRBJ2-3; TRBD2 agrees at 9 bases. The CDR3 sequence is 17 residues long. V was pared by 2 bases and J by 1 base, with 7 bases of the junction left unmatched. Germline lookup yields CDR1 SGHTA and CDR2 FQGTGA. CDR3 loop: CASSLERTSVGTDTQYF. For the CDR3, the DNA is TGTGCCAGCAGCTTAGAGAGGACTAGCGTGGGCACAGATACGCAGTATTTT. The variable domain in full, completed from reference TRBV7-3 and TRBJ2-3, reads GAGVSQTPSNKVTEKGKYVELRCDPISGHTALYWYRQSLGQGPEFLIYFQGTGAADDSGLPNDRFFAVRPEGSVSTLKIQRTERGDSAVYLCASSLERTSVGTDTQYFGPGTRLTVL.

The V call is TRBV6-2 or TRBV6-3, the J call TRBJ2-4; a possible D gene is TRBD1 (6 bases). Trimming stripped 4 bases from V and 9 bases from J, with 16 bases between. Germline V gene lookup returns CDR1 MNHEY and CDR2 SVGEGT. This CDR3 region has 14 residues. The CDR3 sequence is CASSLTGTSFIQYF. CDR3 nucleotides: TGTGCCAGCAGTTTAACCGGGACATCGTTCATTCAGTACTTC.

V gene TRBV5-1 combines with J gene TRBJ2-7; maybe TRBD1 (7 bases). The germline gives CDR1 SGHRS, CDR2 YFSETQ. The V and J ends lost 1 base and 4 bases respectively, with 12 bases between them. The CDR3 runs 14 residues. The CDR3 loop is CASSLYRGGYEQYF. The CDR3, as DNA: TGCGCCAGCAGCTTGTACAGGGGAGGATACGAGCAGTACTTC.

The rearrangement uses TRBV29-1 and TRBJ2-7; possibly TRBD2 for D (5 bases). The V end was cut by 6 bases, the J end by 4 bases, with 16 bases between. Germline CDR1 is SQVTM and CDR2 is ANQGSEA. The CDR3 covers 13 residues. The CDR3 loop reads CSVSGLGPYEQYF. The CDR3 DNA reads as TGCAGCGTCAGCGGCCTTGGGCCTTACGAGCAGTACTTC.

The V gene is TRBV4-1, the J gene TRBJ1-2; D ambiguous. Between the trimmed V and J ends, which lost 4 bases and 4 bases, there was a span of 16 bases. This CDR3 has 15 amino acids. Germline V CDR1 and CDR2: MGHRA, YSYEKL. This chain's CDR3 is CASSLSKQRFYGYTF. The DNA of the CDR3 is TGCGCCAGCAGCCTCTCAAAGCAACGGTTCTATGGCTACACCTTC.

The chain recombines TRBV30 with TRBJ1-3, with unresolved D. The CDR3 extends over 14 amino acids. CDR1 and CDR2 from the germline V gene are GTSNPN and SVGIG (reference sequence). V dropped 1 base and J dropped 0 bases, with 7 bases sitting between them. The DNA of the CDR3 is TGTGCCTGGAGTGCGATCTACTCTGGAAACACCATATATTTT. It yields the protein CAWSAIYSGNTIYF.